Listed below are T cell receptor beta chains from one sample, sequenced in a study of blood T cell repertoires in COVID-19. Only in-frame clones appear in the TCRdb table, and some are missing; sequencing was by immunoSEQ multiplex PCR. The repertoire consists of about 88,000 clones, with roughly nine tenths occurring once and the leading ten covering approximately 5.6%. Specimen: peripheral blood. These TCRs come from a woman aged 80 or over with active COVID-19. The CDR3 runs from the conserved cysteine through the conserved F or W. D genes are given only for firm matches. Some rows have no size entry. The others give once, few or many, or a class for an expanded clone.

v_gene,d_gene,abundance,j_gene,CDR3aa,CDR3nt
TRBV3-1/TRBV3-2,NA,NA,TRBJ2-4,CASSPTLTGGDIQYF,TGTGCCAGCAGCCCGACTTTAACAGGGGGGGACATTCAGTACTTC
TRBV7-4,TRBD1,NA,TRBJ1-5,CASSSPGTGESVAQPQHF,TGTGCCAGCAGCTCGCCGGGGACAGGGGAAAGTGTGGCGCAGCCCCAGCATTTT
TRBV28,TRBD1,NA,TRBJ2-7,CASSLGQMTFRRTYEQYF,TGTGCCAGCAGTTTGGGACAGATGACCTTCCGGCGGACCTACGAGCAGTACTTC
TRBV5-4,NA,few,TRBJ1-3,CASSFAGGNTIYF,TGTGCCAGCAGCTTTGCAGGCGGAAACACCATATATTTT
TRBV11-2,NA,NA,TRBJ2-1,CASSPLGAAQSSYNEQFF,TGTGCCAGCAGCCCGTTAGGGGCCGCGCAGTCCTCCTACAATGAGCAGTTCTTC
TRBV7-8,TRBD1,NA,TRBJ2-5,CASSLMVTGSQETQYF,TGTGCCAGCAGCTTAATGGTGACAGGGTCCCAAGAGACCCAGTACTTC
TRBV6-5,NA,NA,TRBJ1-6,CASSYLGVGSPLHF,TGTGCCAGCAGTTATTTAGGGGTGGGTTCACCCCTCCACTTT
TRBV5-4,NA,NA,TRBJ2-3,CASSRGLILSTDTQYF,TGTGCCAGCAGCAGGGGACTTATCCTTAGCACAGATACGCAGTATTTT
TRBV19,NA,many,TRBJ1-2,CASTPGQSNYGYTF,TGTGCCAGTACCCCAGGACAGAGTAACTATGGCTACACCTTC
TRBV28,NA,NA,TRBJ2-2,CASGLTGKNTGELFF,TGTGCCAGCGGATTAACCGGGAAGAACACCGGGGAGCTGTTTTTT
TRBV4-2,TRBD1,NA,TRBJ1-6,CASSQDVQGFSSPLHF,TGTGCCAGCAGCCAAGACGTACAGGGGTTCTCTTCACCCCTCCACTTT
TRBV7-3,NA,NA,TRBJ2-7,CASSLGLGDEQYF,TGTGCCAGCAGCTTAGGCTTAGGGGACGAGCAGTACTTC
TRBV5-4,TRBD2,once,TRBJ2-2,CASSLATSGRNTGELFF,TGTGCCAGCAGCTTGGCTACTAGCGGGAGGAACACCGGGGAGCTGTTTTTT
TRBV11-1,NA,NA,TRBJ1-6,CASSLPRARNSPLHF,TGTGCCAGCAGCTTACCCAGGGCGAGAAATTCACCCCTCCACTTT
TRBV5-1,NA,NA,TRBJ2-7,CASSSGDYSYEQYF,TGCGCCAGCAGCTCTGGAGACTACTCCTACGAGCAGTACTTC
TRBV6-2/TRBV6-3,TRBD2,NA,TRBJ2-1,CASSYSREGTVF,TGTGCCAGCAGTTACTCGCGGGAGGGCACGGTCTTC